A single sample is the source of the 25 T cell receptor beta chains below, sequenced in a study of CD4 T cells in lung cancer. From the same resection, lung tissue at least 3 cm from the malignant lesion was taken. Assay: immunoSEQ multiplex PCR; the TCRdb copy retains only in-frame clones and omits some. The sample has about 10,000 clones; roughly three fifths are singletons. What was sequenced was normal lung tissue taken away from the tumor. The receptors derive from a man in his 60s with non-small cell lung cancer.

Within the sample, this clone is medium-sized. J is TRBJ1-1 and V is TRBV6-5, with D uncertain. The CDR3 loop spans 13 amino acids. V was clipped by 6 bases and J by 1 base, with 9 bases between them. CDR1 and CDR2 from the germline V gene are MNHEY and SVGAGI. The CDR3 is CASSSRGNTEAFF. CDR3 nucleotides: TGTGCCAGCAGCTCCCGGGGGAACACTGAAGCTTTCTTT.

This sequence joins TRBV15 and TRBJ2-3; 9 bases match TRBD1. This CDR3 has 16 amino acids. In germline, CDR1 is LNHNV, CDR2 YYDKDF (reference sequence). V trimming: 1 base; J trimming: 3 bases; junction bases outside the gene matches: 5. DNA of the CDR3: TGTGCCACCAGCAGAGCGCCCGGGACAGGGACAGATACGCAGTATTTT. Its protein product is CATSRAPGTGTDTQYF.

The J gene is TRBJ2-7, the V gene TRBV7-9; 7 bases match TRBD1. Germline V gene data show CDR1 as SEHNR and CDR2 as FQNEAQ (reference sequence). This CDR3 contains 16 residues. V lost 5 bases, J lost 3 bases, and 13 bases stayed unmatched. The CDR3 DNA follows: TGTGCCAGCAGCCGTCCCGGGACAGTATTTGGCTACGAGCAGTACTTC. Its protein product is CASSRPGTVFGYEQYF.

This chain uses TRBV7-9 with TRBJ2-7; 15 nucleotides match TRBD2. The junction had 1 base not matched to a gene; V was cut back by 1 base and J by 6 bases. Germline loops: CDR1 SEHNR, CDR2 FQNEAQ (reference sequence). CDR3 length: 15 residues. CDR3 residues: CASSLGGLAGGEQYF. The CDR3 nucleotides read TGTGCCAGCAGCTTAGGGGGACTAGCGGGAGGCGAGCAGTACTTC.

The CDR3 DNA is TGTGCCAGCACCTCGACCCTACAGGGAATAAGAGAGACCCAGTACTTC. Protein product: CASTSTLQGIRETQYF. This sequence joins TRBV5-6 and TRBJ2-5, with a possible D match to TRBD1 (6 bases). Germline CDR1 reads SGHDT; CDR2 reads YYEEEE. The germline V and J ends were trimmed by 6 bases and 4 bases, with 22 bases remaining between them. This CDR3 has 16 residues.

This chain joins TRBV6-6 and TRBJ1-2; 7 bases agree with TRBD1. The CDR3 runs 14 residues. The J segment lost 6 bases and the V segment lost 2 bases, leaving 6 bases of the junction unmatched. Germline lookup yields CDR1 MNHNY and CDR2 SVGAGI (reference sequence). CDR3 bases: TGTGCCAGCAGTTACAATCCAGGGGGAAATGGCTACACCTTC. Its protein is CASSYNPGGNGYTF.

This chain connects TRBV15 to TRBJ2-7; TRBD2 matches 9 bases. The CDR3 sequence is 14 residues long. Germline V CDR1 and CDR2: LNHNV, YYDKDF (reference sequence). The V gene end was trimmed by 4 bases and the J gene end by 2 bases; junction bases not matched to a gene: 3. CDR3 amino acids: CATSTLAGTYEQYF. The CDR3 coding sequence is TGTGCCACCAGCACACTAGCGGGTACCTACGAGCAGTACTTC.

This chain uses TRBV5-8 with TRBJ2-3; D uncertain. The CDR3 covers 12 residues. Trimming pared 7 bases from V and 0 bases from J, leaving 6 bases between. CDR1 and CDR2 (germline): SGHTS, YDEGEE. The CDR3 region has the DNA TGTGCCAGCTTTGAGAGCACAGATACGCAGTATTTT. It specifies CASFESTDTQYF.

The chain has TRBV10-1 and TRBJ1-3; D may be TRBD1 (5 bases). The CDR3 runs 16 residues. Per the germline V gene, CDR1 is WNHNN and CDR2 is SYGVQD (reference sequence). V was pared by 2 bases and J by 0 bases, with 11 bases between. CDR3 residues: CASSEQQVTSGNTIYF. The CDR3 nucleotides read TGCGCCAGCAGTGAGCAACAGGTTACCTCTGGAAACACCATATATTTT.

The CDR3 DNA sequence: TGTGCCAGCAGTTACGGGCTCGGCTCTGGAAACACCATATATTTT. This translates into CASSYGLGSGNTIYF. The V and J genes are TRBV6-6 and TRBJ1-3; no reliable D call. CDR1 and CDR2 from the germline V gene are MNHNY and SVGAGI (reference sequence). Trimming took 2 bases from V and 0 from J, leaving 8 bases between them. There are 15 residues in the CDR3.

V and J are TRBV7-8 and TRBJ2-5, with 14 bases identical to TRBD2. The V and J ends lost 1 base and 5 bases, in that order; junction bases with no gene match: 9. The CDR3 has 18 residues. Germline-derived CDR1 and CDR2 are SGHVS and FQNEAQ. CDR3 nucleotide sequence: TGTGCCAGCAGCTTAGGGCGAGGGACTAGCGGGAGAGGTGAGACCCAGTACTTC. This sequence encodes CASSLGRGTSGRGETQYF.

The chain uses TRBV5-1 and TRBJ2-1, with a tentative D call TRBD2 (5 bases). Germline V gene data show CDR1 as SGHRS and CDR2 as YFSETQ. This CDR3 is built from 17 residues. The V end lost 6 bases, the J end lost 0 bases, and 19 bases lay between the germline ends. The CDR3 nucleotides read TGCGCCAGCACCCCCCTTGGACGACTAAGCTCCTACAATGAGCAGTTCTTC. Amino acids: CASTPLGRLSSYNEQFF.

The CDR3 DNA follows: TGTGCCAGCAGTTACCAAGGGGGCTTCGGAGCTTTCTTT. Protein: CASSYQGGFGAFF. V is TRBV6-5 and J is TRBJ1-1; TRBD1 agrees at 7 bases. With 2 bases clipped from V and 10 bases from J, the junction kept 7 bases outside the gene matches. The germline gives CDR1 MNHEY, CDR2 SVGAGI. The CDR3 consists of 13 residues.

The chain recombines TRBV19 with TRBJ2-7; 8 positions match TRBD2. CDR3 size: 15 residues. The germline V gene has CDR1 LNHDA and CDR2 SQIVND (reference sequence). Unmatched junction bases numbered 6, after V lost 3 bases and J lost 2 bases. CDR3 protein: CASSIRREGPYEQYF. For the CDR3, the DNA is TGTGCCAGTAGTATCCGCCGGGAGGGCCCCTACGAGCAGTACTTC.

The chain employs TRBV19 and TRBJ2-5; possibly TRBD2 for D (6 bases). The germline V gene has CDR1 LNHDA and CDR2 SQIVND (reference sequence). The length of the CDR3 is 16 residues. The V gene lost 8 bases and the J gene lost 3 bases, with 22 bases spanning the gap. The CDR3 region has the DNA TGTGCCAGTGGCCTCCGGCCGGGAGTAGGTAAAGAGACCCAGTACTTC. Translated: CASGLRPGVGKETQYF.

The chain is built from TRBV11-2 and TRBJ2-7, with 7 positions matching TRBD1. The CDR3 consists of 18 residues. Germline V gene data show CDR1 as SGHAT and CDR2 as FQNNGV. Trimming took 1 base from V and 0 from J; bases not matched to a gene: 12. The CDR3 nucleotides are TGTGCCAGCAGCTTAGCGAGGACTGGGACAGCGAGCTCCTACGAGCAGTACTTC. This encodes CASSLARTGTASSYEQYF. Based on the CDR3 plus reference TRBV11-2 and TRBJ2-7, the full variable domain is EAGVAQSPRYKIIEKRQSVAFWCNPISGHATLYWYQQILGQGPKLLIQFQNNGVVDDSQLPKDRFSAERLKGVDSTLKIQPAKLEDSAVYLCASSLARTGTASSYEQYFGPGTRLTVT.

This chain links TRBV19 with TRBJ1-2, with 7 bases that match TRBD1. CDR1 is LNHDA and CDR2 is SQIVND in the germline V gene (reference sequence). The junction had 13 bases not matched to a gene; V was cut back by 5 bases and J by 4 bases. The length of the CDR3 is 16 residues. CDR3: CASSLNFRGNSYGYTF. The CDR3 DNA reads TGTGCCAGTAGTCTCAATTTCAGGGGGAATAGCTATGGCTACACCTTC.

This clone was detected only a few times. The V gene is TRBV2, the J gene TRBJ2-1; TRBD2 matches 9 bases. J lost 5 bases, V lost 4 bases, and 6 bases had no gene match. This CDR3 is built from 15 residues. Germline assignment: CDR1 SNHLY and CDR2 FYNNEI. CDR3 bases: TGTGCCAGCAGTGTACTAGCGGGCCTCGACAATGAGCAGTTCTTC. Its translation: CASSVLAGLDNEQFF.

The chain uses TRBV11-2 and TRBJ2-1, with TRBD2 identical over 7 bases. The CDR3 length is 13 residues. V dropped 3 bases and J dropped 15; count of bases not matched to a gene: 11. Germline V lookup: CDR1 SGHAT, CDR2 FQNNGV. This chain's CDR3 is CASSFSRGDPGFF. The CDR3 region has the DNA TGTGCCAGCAGCTTTTCCCGGGGGGACCCGGGGTTCTTC.

This rearrangement joins TRBV5-1 to TRBJ2-5, with a tentative D call TRBD1 (6 bases). Trimming removed 4 bases from V and 5 bases from J, with 12 bases in between. The V gene's germline CDR1 is SGHRS and CDR2 YFSETQ. The CDR3 contains 13 residues. The CDR3 spells CASSPQGHETQYF. The CDR3 DNA is TGCGCCAGCAGCCCCCAGGGACATGAGACCCAGTACTTC.

This clone has ten or more counts. The chain joins TRBV5-1 to TRBJ2-7; 13 bases fit TRBD2. This CDR3 comprises 17 residues. CDR1 and CDR2 from the germline V gene are SGHRS and YFSETQ. The V and J ends lost 4 bases and 2 bases, in that order; junction bases with no gene match: 9. CDR3 sequence reads: CASSARGLAGRTYEQYF. CDR3 bases: TGCGCCAGCAGCGCGAGGGGACTAGCGGGGCGAACCTACGAGCAGTACTTC.

The chain links TRBV30 to TRBJ1-1; no reliable D call. The V end lost 0 bases, the J end lost 7 bases, and 6 bases lay between the germline ends. The CDR3 sequence is 11 residues long. Germline V gene data show CDR1 as GTSNPN and CDR2 as SVGIG (reference sequence). CDR3 sequence (DNA): TGTGCCTGGAGTGTACGGGTTGAAGCTTTCTTT. Protein sequence: CAWSVRVEAFF.

The chain couples TRBV6-6 to TRBJ2-1; TRBD2 matches 8 bases. CDR3 length: 11 amino acids. V trimming: 6 bases; J trimming: 11 bases; junction bases outside the gene matches: 3. Germline values: CDR1 MNHNY, CDR2 SVGAGI (reference sequence). In DNA, the CDR3 is TGTGCCAGCAGCGTTAGCGGGAAGCAGTTCTTC. It codes for CASSVSGKQFF.

J is TRBJ1-2 and V is TRBV7-6; possibly TRBD1 for D (6 bases). This CDR3 is 13 amino acids long. Germline V gives CDR1 SGHVS, CDR2 FNYEAQ. The V end lost 5 bases, the J end lost 6 bases, and 13 bases lay between the germline ends. CDR3 nucleotides: TGTGCCAGCAGCCCGGGGGGGGCGGATGGCTACACCTTC. Translated, it gives CASSPGGADGYTF.

There are a few counts of this clone. This chain links TRBV14 with TRBJ2-7; the match to TRBD2 covers 7 bases. The germline gives CDR1 SGHDN, CDR2 FVKESK. Trimming took 1 base from V and 0 from J; bases not matched to a gene: 6. The CDR3 runs 16 residues. The CDR3 sequence: CASSQGGGTISYEQYF. In DNA, the CDR3 is TGTGCCAGCAGCCAAGGGGGGGGTACCATCTCCTACGAGCAGTACTTC.